These 31 T cell receptor beta chains were sequenced from one sample in a study of Graves' ophthalmopathy and Graves' hyperthyroidism. Amplification targeted the TCR beta CDR3 regions, with RNA transcripts as the source material. Second-round multiplex PCR came after first-round RT-PCR with HTBI primers. MiXCR was run by TCRdb on the multiplex PCR reads, yielding one entry per CDR3 protein. The sample has over a million distinct CDR3 sequences, about 38% seen once. Sequenced: peripheral blood or thyroid tissue (not recorded which). The receptor source for this set is an adult man with Graves' hyperthyroidism.

This sequence joins TRBV29-1 and TRBJ1-3; TRBD1 might be the D (5 bases). The CDR3 loop spans 17 amino acids. V was pared by 0 bases and J by 0 bases, with 15 bases between. CDR1 and CDR2 from the germline V gene are SQVTM and ANQGSEA. CDR3 loop: CSVEDRGPPLSGNTIYF. Here the CDR3 DNA reads TGCAGCGTTGAAGATCGGGGACCTCCTCTCTCTGGAAACACCATATATTTT.

The table lists this clonotype with many counts. The chain joins TRBV24-1 to TRBJ1-5; no clear D. CDR3 length: 14 amino acids. V lost 3 bases, J lost 2 bases, and 7 bases lay in between. The germline gives CDR1 KGHDR, CDR2 SFDVKD. DNA of the CDR3: TGTGCCACCAGTGATCGACCTGGCAATCAGCCCCAGCATTTT. Translated: CATSDRPGNQPQHF.

This clonotype was counted ten times or more. This chain connects TRBV20-1 to TRBJ2-6; D may be TRBD2 (6 bases). The germline V gene has CDR1 DFQATT and CDR2 SNEGSKA (reference sequence). CDR3 length: 17 amino acids. CDR3 loop: CSTISTSTHSGANVLTF. The DNA of the CDR3 is TGCAGCACGATCAGTACTAGCACCCACTCTGGGGCCAACGTCCTGACTTTC.

This clonotype was seen at least ten times. The gene calls are TRBV5-1 and TRBJ1-2, with D possibly matching TRBD1 (6 bases). Germline CDR1 reads SGHRS; CDR2 reads YFSETQ. There are 13 residues in the CDR3. V dropped 4 bases and J dropped 7 bases, with 14 bases sitting between them. This chain's CDR3 is CASSQRPGAGYTF. In DNA form, the CDR3 reads TGCGCCAGCAGCCAACGGCCGGGGGCTGGCTACACCTTC.

This clonotype was observed many times. V usage is TRBV19 and J usage is TRBJ1-5; no firm D call. Germline CDR1 LNHDA, CDR2 SQIVND (reference sequence). This CDR3 contains 14 residues. Trimming stripped 9 bases from V and 0 bases from J, with 12 bases between. The CDR3 sequence: CASRASSSNQPQHF. The DNA for the CDR3 is TGTGCCAGCAGAGCCTCATCTAGCAATCAGCCCCAGCATTTT.

The chain is built from TRBV7-9 and TRBJ1-6; TRBD1 aligns across 7 bases. Germline assignment: CDR1 SEHNR and CDR2 FQNEAQ (reference sequence). The CDR3 is made up of 14 amino acids. V trimming: 4 bases; J trimming: 7 bases; junction bases outside the gene matches: 4. CDR3 region: CASSSSGGNSPLHF. The CDR3 region has the DNA TGTGCCAGCAGCTCTTCAGGGGGAAATTCACCCCTCCACTTT.

The chain uses TRBV11-2 and TRBJ2-7; TRBD1 matches 10 bases. The V gene end was trimmed by 5 bases and the J gene end by 8 bases; junction bases not matched to a gene: 9. CDR3 length: 14 residues. CDR1 and CDR2 from the germline V gene are SGHAT and FQNNGV. CDR3 in amino acids: CASSTPGQGKKQYF. CDR3 nucleotides: TGTGCCAGCAGCACGCCGGGACAGGGGAAAAAGCAGTACTTC.

This clonotype appeared many times. The V call is TRBV7-9, the J call TRBJ1-2, with TRBD1 matching 10 bases. V was clipped by 4 bases and J by 6 bases; unmatched bases: 11. From germline, CDR1 is SEHNR and CDR2 FQNEAQ (reference sequence). This CDR3 comprises 16 residues. CDR3 region: CASSSSPGQGLDGYTF. CDR3 bases: TGTGCCAGCAGCTCCAGCCCGGGACAGGGGCTTGATGGCTACACCTTC.

The chain couples TRBV7-9 to TRBJ2-5, with a possible D match to TRBD1 (6 bases). Germline CDR1 SEHNR, CDR2 FQNEAQ (reference sequence). This CDR3 spans 15 amino acids. V gave up 5 bases and J gave up 5 bases, with 18 bases separating them. The CDR3 region has the DNA TGTGCCAGCAGCCCATATCCGACAGGTACTGAGACCCAGTACTTC. Translating gives CASSPYPTGTETQYF.

This clonotype was counted at least ten times. This chain connects TRBV6-5 to TRBJ1-2; no firm D call. Between the trimmed V and J ends, which lost 6 bases and 3 bases, there was a span of 17 bases. Germline values: CDR1 MNHEY, CDR2 SVGAGI. The CDR3 is 15 residues long. The CDR3 here is CASSKLVGQDYGYTF. The CDR3 DNA follows: TGTGCCAGCAGCAAACTAGTCGGCCAGGACTATGGCTACACCTTC.

This clonotype was counted ten times or more. This sequence joins TRBV10-1 and TRBJ1-1; D gene uncertain. The length of the CDR3 is 14 residues. Germline CDR1 reads WNHNN; CDR2 reads SYGVQD (reference sequence). Trimming pared 0 bases from V and 7 bases from J, leaving 12 bases between. The CDR3: CASSESFQAREAFF. The CDR3 nucleotides read TGCGCCAGCAGTGAGTCTTTCCAGGCCCGTGAAGCTTTCTTT.

The chain combines TRBV7-8 with TRBJ1-2; 9 bases agree with TRBD1. CDR3 length equals 15 residues. V was pared by 1 base and J by 4 bases, with 4 bases of the junction left unmatched. Germline CDR1 and CDR2: SGHVS and FQNEAQ. The CDR3, as DNA: TGTGCCAGCAGCTTAGTAGGGACAGGGACCTATGGCTACACCTTC. It yields the protein CASSLVGTGTYGYTF.

Regarding this clonotype: This may be a read error: a much more frequent sequence differs by one nucleotide. The chain employs TRBV7-8 and TRBJ2-7; 9 bases map to TRBD1. Germline CDR1 is SGHVS and CDR2 is FQNEAQ. The CDR3 length is 15 residues. J lost 4 bases, V lost 5 bases, and 9 bases had no gene match. The CDR3 loop reads CASSTGQGSLYEQYF. In nucleotides, the CDR3 is TGTGCCAGCAGCACGGGACAGGGAAGCCTTTACGAGCAGTACTTC.

The V gene is TRBV7-2, the J gene TRBJ1-6, with no clear D. The V and J ends lost 1 base and 3 bases respectively, with 13 bases between them. Per the germline V gene, CDR1 is SGHTA and CDR2 is FQGNSA. The CDR3 consists of 17 residues. The CDR3 nucleotides are TGTGCCAGCAGCTTAGTCGAGGGAGCTAACTATAATTCACCCCTCCACTTT. Its translation is CASSLVEGANYNSPLHF.

This clonotype showed up just a few times. The rearrangement uses TRBV7-3 and TRBJ2-6, with 8 bases matching TRBD2. J gave up 3 bases and V 6 bases, and 10 bases lay outside the gene matches. CDR1 and CDR2 from the germline V gene are SGHTA and FQGTGA. The CDR3 is 17 residues long. CDR3 nucleotides: TGTGCCAGCAGTTCCAGTGCGGGAGGAGGTGGGGCCAACGTCCTGACTTTC. Protein product: CASSSSAGGGGANVLTF.

This clonotype was seen a handful of times. V and J are TRBV19 and TRBJ2-7; D is uncertain. Trimming removed 9 bases at V and 3 bases at J, with 15 bases between. Germline CDR1 and CDR2: LNHDA and SQIVND (reference sequence). The CDR3 loop spans 13 amino acids. The DNA for the CDR3 is TGTGCCAGCAGCTTAAAGAATGACTACGAGCAGTACTTC. It codes for CASSLKNDYEQYF.

This clonotype showed up just a few times. The chain uses TRBV2 and TRBJ2-2, with D maybe TRBD1 (6 bases). This CDR3 is built from 16 residues. Trimming cost V 7 bases and J 6 bases, with 21 bases left between them. Germline-derived CDR1 and CDR2 are SNHLY and FYNNEI. The CDR3, as DNA: TGTGCCAGCACCCCCCAAGGGACACGATCCGCCGGGGAGCTGTTTTTT. Protein: CASTPQGTRSAGELFF.

This clonotype has ten or more counts. The V gene is TRBV10-3, the J gene TRBJ2-2; tentatively, D is TRBD1 (5 bases). The germline V gene encodes CDR1 ENHRY and CDR2 SYGVKD. CDR3 length: 14 amino acids. V was pared by 4 bases and J by 1 base, with 7 bases between. CDR3 DNA sequence: TGTGCCATCAGTGTAACAGGGAACACCGGGGAGCTGTTTTTT. This encodes CAISVTGNTGELFF.

This clonotype was seen ten or more times. V is TRBV20-1 and J is TRBJ1-5; 9 bases fit TRBD1. This CDR3 has 16 residues. Germline V CDR1 and CDR2: DFQATT, SNEGSKA (reference sequence). With 3 bases clipped from V and 5 bases from J, the junction kept 11 bases outside the gene matches. CDR3 sequence: CSARATGTGKDQPQHF. CDR3 in DNA: TGCAGTGCTAGGGCCACCGGGACAGGGAAGGATCAGCCCCAGCATTTT.

This rearrangement joins TRBV29-1 to TRBJ2-2; tentative D call: TRBD1 (6 bases). This CDR3 contains 16 residues. The germline V and J ends were trimmed by 0 bases and 6 bases, with 17 bases remaining between them. Germline V CDR1 and CDR2: SQVTM, ANQGSEA. The CDR3 is CSVEERSQGMAGELFF. The CDR3 DNA sequence: TGCAGCGTTGAAGAACGAAGTCAGGGGATGGCCGGGGAGCTGTTTTTT.

CDR3 region: CASSLGGVGGGPVETQYF. The DNA for the CDR3 is TGTGCCAGCAGCTTAGGCGGAGTCGGCGGGGGGCCGGTAGAGACCCAGTACTTC. The rearrangement links TRBV7-2 to TRBJ2-5, with 8 positions matching TRBD2. CDR1 is SGHTA, CDR2 FQGNSA, per germline. Trimming took 1 base from V and 4 from J; bases not matched to a gene: 14. The CDR3 has 18 residues.

The chain uses TRBV29-1 and TRBJ1-2; D uncertain. This CDR3 has 13 residues. V was cut by 3 bases and J by 4 bases, with 12 bases left in between. Germline loops: CDR1 SQVTM, CDR2 ANQGSEA. The CDR3 is CSVEDGWGYGYTF. Here the CDR3 DNA reads TGCAGCGTTGAGGACGGTTGGGGCTATGGCTACACCTTC.

This clonotype has just one count. The V and J genes are TRBV7-7 and TRBJ2-5, with 9 bases lining up with TRBD1. The CDR3 loop spans 16 amino acids. V was pared by 1 base and J by 4 bases, with 7 bases of the junction left unmatched. From germline, CDR1 is SSHAT and CDR2 FNYEAQ (reference sequence). CDR3 loop: CASSLVVTGGSETQYF. CDR3 DNA: TGTGCCAGCAGCTTAGTGGTGACAGGGGGGTCAGAGACCCAGTACTTC.

This clonotype was counted at least ten times. This rearrangement joins TRBV20-1 to TRBJ2-7; 10 bases line up with TRBD1. CDR3 size: 15 residues. CDR1 and CDR2 from the germline V gene are DFQATT and SNEGSKA (reference sequence). V lost 3 bases and J lost 2; bases outside the gene matches: 7. CDR3 sequence reads: CSASGRDRGTYEQYF. CDR3 nucleotide sequence: TGCAGTGCTAGTGGAAGGGACAGGGGAACCTACGAGCAGTACTTC.

The rearrangement links TRBV28 to TRBJ2-2; perhaps TRBD1 as D (6 bases). The CDR3 sequence is 14 residues long. V was pared by 7 bases and J by 2 bases, with 11 bases between. Germline values: CDR1 MDHEN, CDR2 SYDVKM. CDR3 protein: CASIPGHNTGELFF. Here the CDR3 DNA reads TGTGCCAGCATCCCGGGACACAACACCGGGGAGCTGTTTTTT. Full variable domain (remainder filled in from reference TRBV28 and TRBJ2-2): DVKVTQSSRYLVKRTGEKVFLECVQDMDHENMFWYRQDPGLGLRLIYFSYDVKMKEKGDIPEGYSVSREKKERFSLILESASTNQTSMYLCASIPGHNTGELFFGEGSRLTVL.

In this sample, this clonotype turned up a few times. V is TRBV12-3 or TRBV12-4 and J is TRBJ2-2; TRBD1 matches at 8 bases. Losses at the gene ends were 3 bases for V and 6 bases for J; bases not matched to a gene: 6. The length of the CDR3 is 15 residues. Here the CDR3 reads CASSFWTGPAGELFF. The DNA for the CDR3 is TGTGCCAGCAGTTTCTGGACAGGGCCGGCCGGGGAGCTGTTTTTT.

This clonotype was seen repeatedly, ten times or more. The chain joins TRBV2 to TRBJ2-2; TRBD2 aligns across 7 bases. V lost 9 bases to trimming and J lost 0 bases; unmatched junction nucleotides: 4. Germline V gene sequence: CDR1 SNHLY, CDR2 FYNNEI. This CDR3 comprises 14 residues. The chain's CDR3 is CARAGTTNTGELFF. The CDR3 nucleotides read TGTGCCAGAGCGGGGACTACGAACACCGGGGAGCTGTTTTTT.

This chain connects TRBV5-8 to TRBJ1-4; D gene uncertain. V lost 0 bases and J 10 bases, leaving 10 bases between the germline ends. The CDR3 totals 13 residues. CDR1 is SGHTS and CDR2 is YDEGEE in the germline V gene. The CDR3: CASSLGRAGKLFF. The DNA of the CDR3 is TGTGCCAGCAGCTTGGGTAGGGCTGGAAAACTGTTTTTT.

V usage is TRBV29-1 and J usage is TRBJ1-2; no clear D gene. This CDR3 region has 11 residues. Germline V CDR1 and CDR2: SQVTM, ANQGSEA. Trimming removed 7 bases at V and 1 base at J, with 7 bases between. Here the CDR3 DNA reads TGCAGCGCCACCCTTAACTATGGCTACACCTTC. Amino acid sequence: CSATLNYGYTF.

The J gene is TRBJ2-5, the V gene TRBV10-3, with D perhaps given as TRBD1 or TRBD2 (5 bases each). This CDR3 has 14 amino acids. V was shortened by 2 bases and J by 6 bases, with 13 bases between the two germline ends. Germline assignment: CDR1 ENHRY and CDR2 SYGVKD. The CDR3 DNA is TGTGCCATCAGTGAGGAGGGGAGTACTAAGACCCAGTACTTC. As protein: CAISEEGSTKTQYF.

V gene TRBV5-1 combines with J gene TRBJ1-3, with 7 bases lining up with TRBD1. CDR1 and CDR2 from the germline V gene are SGHRS and YFSETQ. The CDR3 sequence is 15 residues long. V dropped 1 base and J dropped 2; count of bases not matched to a gene: 3. CDR3 sequence reads: CASSLFTGAGNTIYF. CDR3 DNA sequence: TGCGCCAGCAGCTTGTTCACAGGGGCTGGAAACACCATATATTTT.